This passage covers 13 T cell receptor beta chains from one sample sequenced in a study of cytomegalovirus exposure and HLA in healthy donors. The PCR was carried out with 60 Vbeta primers and 13 Jbeta primers. Only in-frame clones appear in the TCRdb table, and some are missing; sequencing was by immunoSEQ multiplex PCR. The sample lists about 150,000 clones; about four fifths were seen once. Sequenced sample: PBMCs. Receptors were obtained from a man aged 18-30 years in good health and CMV-seronegative.

This chain links TRBV30 with TRBJ2-5; no clear D. Trimming pared 2 bases from V and 4 bases from J, leaving 8 bases between. Germline CDR1 is GTSNPN and CDR2 is SVGIG (reference sequence). This CDR3 is built from 12 residues. This CDR3 is CAWSPSGETQYF. The CDR3 nucleotides read TGTGCCTGGAGTCCCTCGGGAGAGACCCAGTACTTC.

This clone was counted between two and nine times. The chain recombines TRBV19 with TRBJ2-1, with D possibly being TRBD1 (5 bases). Trimming stripped 3 bases from V and 2 bases from J, with 11 bases between. The germline V gene encodes CDR1 LNHDA and CDR2 SQIVND (reference sequence). This CDR3 has 15 amino acids. This CDR3 reads CASSILQGTYNEQFF. The CDR3 nucleotides are TGTGCCAGTAGTATTCTCCAGGGAACCTACAATGAGCAGTTCTTC.

The chain employs TRBV27 and TRBJ2-1; TRBD1 might be the D (5 bases). V was clipped by 2 bases and J by 10 bases, with 12 bases between them. Germline V gene data show CDR1 as MNHEY and CDR2 as SMNVEV (reference sequence). There are 13 residues in the CDR3. CDR3 amino acids: CASSLVPRTEQFF. The CDR3 coding sequence is TGTGCCAGCAGTTTAGTGCCCCGGACAGAGCAGTTCTTC.

The chain couples TRBV28 to TRBJ2-3; 7 nucleotides line up with TRBD2. The CDR3 loop spans 15 amino acids. Germline trimming cut 6 bases from V and 5 bases from J; bases unmatched to any gene: 11. The germline V gene encodes CDR1 MDHEN and CDR2 SYDVKM. CDR3 in DNA: TGTGCCAGCAGCTACGGGGGACTACCTCTAGATACGCAGTATTTT. Translated, it gives CASSYGGLPLDTQYF.

This chain joins TRBV27 and TRBJ2-2; D remains unclear. CDR1 is MNHEY and CDR2 is SMNVEV in the germline V gene (reference sequence). V was cut by 0 bases and J by 6 bases, with 5 bases left in between. The CDR3 consists of 13 residues. The CDR3 region is CASSLSAPGELFF. Written as DNA, the CDR3 is TGTGCCAGCAGTTTATCAGCGCCCGGGGAGCTGTTTTTT.

The gene calls are TRBV6-5 and TRBJ1-5; 8 bases map to TRBD1. With V trimmed by 5 bases and J by 6 bases, 6 bases remained unmatched. Germline CDR1 MNHEY, CDR2 SVGAGI. The length of the CDR3 is 14 residues. CDR3 nucleotides: TGTGCCAGCAGTAAGACAGGGGCTGCTCAGCCCCAGCATTTT. It specifies CASSKTGAAQPQHF.

This chain links TRBV6-5 with TRBJ1-2, with D unclear. V lost 0 bases and J 2 bases, leaving 10 bases between the germline ends. The CDR3 runs 15 residues. Germline values: CDR1 MNHEY, CDR2 SVGAGI. CDR3 sequence (DNA): TGTGCCAGCAGTTACTCGTTAGCCTTGAACTATGGCTACACCTTC. As protein: CASSYSLALNYGYTF.

CDR3 region: CASSMVSGGGQPQHF. CDR3 in DNA: TGTGCCAGTAGTATGGTATCAGGGGGAGGCCAGCCCCAGCATTTT. The chain joins TRBV19 to TRBJ1-5; 7 bases agree with TRBD1. Germline V CDR1 and CDR2: LNHDA, SQIVND (reference sequence). The CDR3 consists of 15 residues. V was clipped by 3 bases and J by 7 bases; unmatched bases: 9.

The chain carries TRBV27 and TRBJ2-5; D is perhaps TRBD2 (7 bases). CDR3 size: 13 residues. Trimming removed 8 bases from V and 4 bases from J, with 14 bases in between. Germline V gene sequence: CDR1 MNHEY, CDR2 SMNVEV (reference sequence). CDR3 in amino acids: CASSMGGRETQYF. CDR3 in DNA: TGTGCCAGCTCAATGGGGGGGCGAGAGACCCAGTACTTC.

The chain uses TRBV5-4 and TRBJ1-1; TRBD1 is a possible D gene (5 bases). V was trimmed by 0 bases and J by 8 bases, leaving 11 bases between them. This CDR3 is built from 13 residues. CDR1 and CDR2 (germline): SGHNT, YYREEE (reference sequence). The DNA for the CDR3 is TGTGCCAGCAGCTTGGAGGGGTGGGGCGAAGCTTTCTTT. It is translated as CASSLEGWGEAFF.

This clone was seen just once. The V call is TRBV19, the J call TRBJ2-5; D is unclear. V was cut by 3 bases and J by 1 base, with 12 bases left in between. Germline V gene data show CDR1 as LNHDA and CDR2 as SQIVND (reference sequence). The CDR3 contains 15 residues. The CDR3 DNA is TGTGCCAGTAGTATGGTACTCGCCTCCCAAGAGACCCAGTACTTC. Amino acids: CASSMVLASQETQYF.

V gene TRBV9 combines with J gene TRBJ1-1, with unresolved D. The CDR3 consists of 15 residues. Deletions cut 0 bases from V and 1 base from J, with 10 bases between. Germline values: CDR1 SGDLS, CDR2 YYNGEE. This chain's CDR3 is CASSVEVTPNTEAFF. As DNA, the CDR3 is TGTGCCAGCAGCGTAGAGGTGACACCGAACACTGAAGCTTTCTTT.

The chain couples TRBV11-2 to TRBJ1-1; the D gene is possibly TRBD1 (5 bases). The V end was cut by 8 bases, the J end by 1 base, with 11 bases between. Per germline, CDR1 SGHAT and CDR2 FQNNGV. The CDR3 extends over 13 amino acids. CDR3 coding DNA: TGTGCCAGCGCCACCAGGGCGAACACTGAAGCTTTCTTT. Its protein product is CASATRANTEAFF.